This TCR beta chain originates from a study of response to subunit inactivated influenza vaccine. TCRdb reprocessed the RT-PCR reads with MiXCR, giving one entry per CDR3 protein. Of around 790,000 distinct CDR3 sequences in the sample, 21% were seen once. A word on this clonotype: Antigen specificity is unknown.

General observations from the study: Few new T cells, the authors suggested, are recruited by each seasonal influenza vaccination.

This CDR3 is 14 amino acids long. V shed 8 bases, J shed 5 bases, and the junction held 8 bases outside the gene matches. Germline V gene lookup returns CDR1 SQVTM and CDR2 ANQGSEA. The gene calls are TRBV29-1 and TRBJ2-5, with 13 bases matching TRBD2. The source was PBMCs from blood, collected around 5 days after vaccination. This receptor was taken from a middle-aged man who received an inactivated influenza vaccine. CDR3 region: CSWRGLAGQETQYF. The CDR3 bases are TGCAGCTGGAGGGGACTAGCGGGGCAGGAGACCCAGTACTTC.